Here is one T cell receptor (beta chain) with its context. TCRdb redid the calling of the 5' RACE reads with MiXCR, one entry per CDR3 protein. The repertoire includes over 300,000 distinct CDR3 sequences, around 20% of them detected once, and around 20% sits in the top ten. The data belong to a study of T-cell memory formation after mild COVID-19. This CDR3 contains 19 residues. The germline CDR1 and CDR2 sequences are MNHEY and SVGEGT. J gave up 4 bases and V 0 bases, and 16 bases lay outside the gene matches. Material: PBMCs or a T cell subset sorted from them (not recorded which). The sequence was collected from a man aged 18 to 29 who had mild COVID-19 (a few samples of this study predate the infection). Cell type and time point are not known. V and J are TRBV6-2 or TRBV6-3 and TRBJ1-1, with 8 bases fitting TRBD1. The CDR3 region has the DNA TGTGCCAGCAGTTACTCGATGGCAGGACAGGGAAGTGGGATCACTGAAGCTTTCTTT. It yields the protein CASSYSMAGQGSGITEAFF.